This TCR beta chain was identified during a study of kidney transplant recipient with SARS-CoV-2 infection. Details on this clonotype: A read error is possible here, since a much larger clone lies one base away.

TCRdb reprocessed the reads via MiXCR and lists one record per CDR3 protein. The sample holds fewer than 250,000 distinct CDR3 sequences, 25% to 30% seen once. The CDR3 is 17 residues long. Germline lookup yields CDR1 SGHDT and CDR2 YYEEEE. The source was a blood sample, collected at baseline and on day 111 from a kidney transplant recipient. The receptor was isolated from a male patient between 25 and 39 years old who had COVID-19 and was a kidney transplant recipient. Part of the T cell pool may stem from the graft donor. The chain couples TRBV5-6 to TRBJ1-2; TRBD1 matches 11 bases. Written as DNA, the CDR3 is TGTGCCAGCAGCTTAAGCCGGACAGGGGGCGCGGACTATGACTACACCTTC. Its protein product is CASSLSRTGGADYDYTF. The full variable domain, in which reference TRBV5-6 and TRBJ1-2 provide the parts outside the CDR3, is DAGVTQSPTHLIKTRGQQVTLRCSPKSGHDTVSWYQQALGQGPQFIFQYYEEEERQRGNFPDRFSGHQFPNYSSELNVNALLLGDSALYLCASSLSRTGGADYDYTFGSGTRLTVV.